This T cell receptor (beta chain) came from a study of beta chain features in type 1 diabetes. Looking at the study overall: Healthy donors and patients showed comparable age, gender and cell yields. Study-level findings and limits: Patients' naive, central memory and regulatory TCRB repertoires appeared more alike than those of healthy donors.

The sequenced template was cDNA made from the entire isolated RNA. Profiling relied on immunoSEQ multiplex PCR, and the TCRdb table lists in-frame clones only, not all of them. In the table there are about 620,000 clones, around 15% of which are singletons. The CDR3 is 16 residues long. The V end lost 1 base, the J end lost 2 bases, and 15 bases lay between the germline ends. The germline V gene has CDR1 SGHVS and CDR2 FNYEAQ. This clone was counted only a few times. What it binds is unknown. Post-sort purity exceeded 95% for all sorted populations. J is TRBJ2-7 and V is TRBV7-6; D is possibly TRBD1 (5 bases). The receptor was isolated from a man aged 18-30 years in good health. Sequencing used naive CD4+ T cells from blood. CDR3 protein: CASSLVDWGSTYEQYF. CDR3 nucleotides: TGTGCCAGCAGCTTAGTCGACTGGGGCTCTACCTACGAGCAGTACTTC. The variable domain in full, with the rest retrieved from reference TRBV7-6 and TRBJ2-7, is GAGVSQSPRYKVTKRGQDVALRCDPISGHVSLYWYRQALGQGPEFLTYFNYEAQQDKSGLPNDRFSAERPEGSISTLTIQRTEQRDSAMYRCASSLVDWGSTYEQYFGPGTRLTVT.